This paragraph reports one T cell receptor (beta chain). Its antigen is currently unknown. One end of the junction does not line up with germline, which may come from a read error. The data originate from a study of tumor and adjacent non-tumor tissue in lung cancer. About the research overall: The patients, roughly 9 men and about five women, were roughly 30 to 76 with stage I to III disease. The study's findings and limits: Tumor repertoires had a smaller top 100 clone share than normal lung.

Three rounds of nested PCR, following a modified ARM-PCR protocol, produced the TCRbeta library. TCRdb fed the multiplex PCR reads into MiXCR, producing one record per CDR3 protein. The data contain approximately 120,000 distinct CDR3 sequences, roughly 80% of them singletons. No cell sorting was done before RNA was extracted from the tissue. CDR1 and CDR2 (germline): WSHSY, SAAADI. The CDR3 is made up of 13 amino acids. This clonotype was sampled from an older woman with non-small cell lung cancer. The chain couples TRBV10-2 to TRBJ2-6, with D perhaps matching TRBD1 or TRBD2 (5 bases each). Sequencing was done on a sample of lung tumor tissue. The CDR3 protein is CTSSDYGANILTF. The CDR3 coding sequence is TGCACCAGCAGTGATTACGGGGCCAACATCCTGACTTTC.